This T cell receptor (beta chain) is from a study of T cell changes during pregnancy in multiple sclerosis. Trimming removed 7 bases at V and 3 bases at J, with 8 bases between. The germline V gene has CDR1 DFQATT and CDR2 SNEGSKA (reference sequence). The CDR3 runs to 11 residues. This table comes from immunoSEQ multiplex PCR, and its TCRdb copy is limited to in-frame clones, with some not included. The sample records some 60,000 clones, about 91% being singletons. This TCR was recovered from a female donor with multiple sclerosis, enrolled in a pregnancy study. This material consisted of peripheral blood, taken before pregnancy. The chain is built from TRBV20-1 and TRBJ2-3, with D unresolved. This CDR3 is CSVSRTDTQYF. The CDR3 nucleotides are TGCAGTGTTTCGCGAACAGATACGCAGTATTTT.